The next 3 T cell receptor beta chains were all read from a single sample in a study of beta chain features in type 1 diabetes. cDNA synthesis used the whole RNA isolate, giving expressed TCRB sequences. Some clones are missing from TCRdb's copy, which holds only in-frame ones; the method was immunoSEQ multiplex PCR. The top ten clones hold around 0.44% of a sample with 300,000 to 350,000 clones, 7.5% to 9% of them seen once. Input material: central memory CD4+ T cells from blood. The source of these receptors is a woman aged 18-29 years in good health.

This clone was observed a handful of times. This chain uses TRBV2 with TRBJ2-3; D gene unclear. V was pared by 8 bases and J by 7 bases, with 10 bases between. The CDR3 has 11 amino acids. Germline CDR1 SNHLY, CDR2 FYNNEI. The CDR3 loop is CASDDGYTQYF. Here the CDR3 DNA reads TGTGCCAGCGACGACGGGTATACGCAGTATTTT. The full variable domain, with the rest looked up from reference TRBV2 and TRBJ2-3, is EPEVTQTPSHQVTQMGQEVILRCVPISNHLYFYWYRQILGQKVEFLVSFYNNEISEKSEIFDDQFSVERPDGSNFTLKIRSTKLEDSAMYFCASDDGYTQYFGPGTRLTVL.

This clone appeared a few times. The J gene is TRBJ2-1, the V gene TRBV29-1; 12 bases are shared with TRBD2. With 3 bases clipped from V and 6 bases from J, the junction kept 9 bases outside the gene matches. This CDR3 is 16 amino acids long. From germline, CDR1 is SQVTM and CDR2 ANQGSEA. CDR3 bases: TGCAGCGTTGACCCCACCCCGACTAGCGGGAGCAATGAGCAGTTCTTC. Residues: CSVDPTPTSGSNEQFF.

The chain combines TRBV29-1 with TRBJ2-5; 9 bases are a match to TRBD2. The V gene end was trimmed by 7 bases and the J gene end by 1 base; junction bases not matched to a gene: 7. CDR1 SQVTM and CDR2 ANQGSEA come from the germline V gene. This CDR3 has 14 amino acids. The CDR3 here is CSGWTSASQETQYF. CDR3 nucleotides: TGCAGCGGATGGACTAGCGCCTCCCAAGAGACCCAGTACTTC.